Here is one T cell receptor (beta chain) with its context. Its antigen is undetermined. The data derive from a study of T cell responses to AZD1222 COVID-19 vaccine. Study-wide background: Second-dose timings of about 4 or about 12 weeks were pooled.

The method was immunoSEQ multiplex PCR; TCRdb's version includes in-frame clones alone and lacks a portion of them. The table lists some 100,000 clones, 80% to 90% of them singletons. Study-wide findings and caveats: In a largely white British group with more females than males, clonal diversity was possibly underestimated. Once two AZD1222 doses were given, Spike-specific TCR breadth and depth went up. After the peak T cell response, and only then, were repertoires sampled.

This receptor was identified in an adult in good health. Sequencing was performed on peripheral blood, taken on day 0 of AZD1222 vaccination.

In DNA, the CDR3 is TGTGCCAGCAGCTTATCCGCAGGGGGCGGCACTGAAGCTTTCTTT. This sequence encodes CASSLSAGGGTEAFF. V and J are TRBV7-2 and TRBJ1-1; 8 nucleotides match TRBD1. Germline CDR1 reads SGHTA; CDR2 reads FQGNSA. The CDR3 is 15 residues long. Germline trimming cut 2 bases from V and 4 bases from J; bases unmatched to any gene: 6.